Sequencing of this T cell receptor beta chain was carried out in a study of T cells in Graves' hyperthyroidism and ophthalmopathy. Findings and caveats of the study: Expanded thyroid clonotypes (above 0.001) were mostly also found in blood.

The CDR3 totals 15 residues. Trimming took 2 bases from V and 2 from J, leaving 12 bases between them. Per germline, CDR1 MDHEN and CDR2 SYDVKM. Regions amplified from RNA transcripts were the TCR beta CDR3 regions. An initial round of RT-PCR targeting the TCR CDR3 relied on the HTBI primer set. Each CDR3 protein gets one entry after TCRdb re-called the multiplex PCR reads with MiXCR. The data show 250,000 to 300,000 distinct CDR3 sequences, more than 12% seen once. This clonotype has a count of ten or more. The antigen remains unidentified. The chain carries TRBV28 and TRBJ1-2; D is unresolved. The sample taken for sequencing was blood. The TCR sequence derives from a woman aged 40 to 49 with Graves' hyperthyroidism that later progressed to Graves' ophthalmopathy. The CDR3 DNA reads as TGTGCCAGCAGTTTACGGACTCCATGGAACTATGGCTACACCTTC. This sequence encodes CASSLRTPWNYGYTF.